This T cell receptor (beta chain) was identified in a study of T cell responses to AZD1222 COVID-19 vaccine. Clones were sequenced by immunoSEQ multiplex PCR, and TCRdb holds only the in-frame ones, with some missing. The table shows roughly 120,000 clones, with 80% to 90% occurring only once. Trimming took off 4 bases at V and 3 bases at J, with 14 bases between the two ends. The CDR3 has 15 amino acids. CDR1 and CDR2 (germline): SGHRS, YFSETQ. This clone occurred a few times. Antigen unknown. The study's findings and limits: Across the whole spike, CD4 TCRs peaked at regions 160-218 and 743-854. Unmutated regions of variants are reportedly targeted by nearly half of spike-specific TCRs.

This sequence originates from an adult in good health. This specimen consisted of peripheral blood, obtained on day 0 of AZD1222 vaccination. The J gene is TRBJ1-5, the V gene TRBV5-1; D possibly corresponds to TRBD1 (6 bases). CDR3 sequence: CASSLTGANNQPQHF. The DNA of the CDR3 is TGCGCCAGCAGCCTGACAGGCGCAAACAATCAGCCCCAGCATTTT.